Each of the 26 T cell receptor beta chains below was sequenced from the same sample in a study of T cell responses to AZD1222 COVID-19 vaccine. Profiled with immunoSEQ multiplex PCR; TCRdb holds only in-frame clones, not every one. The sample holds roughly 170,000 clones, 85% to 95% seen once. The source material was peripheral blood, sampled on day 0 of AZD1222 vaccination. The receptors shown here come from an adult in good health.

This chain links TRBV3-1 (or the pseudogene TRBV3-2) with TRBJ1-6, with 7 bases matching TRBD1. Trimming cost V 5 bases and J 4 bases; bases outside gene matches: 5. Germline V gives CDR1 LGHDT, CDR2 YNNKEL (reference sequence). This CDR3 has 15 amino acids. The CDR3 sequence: CASSYGQAYNSPLHF. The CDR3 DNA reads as TGTGCCAGCAGCTACGGACAGGCATATAATTCACCCCTCCACTTT.

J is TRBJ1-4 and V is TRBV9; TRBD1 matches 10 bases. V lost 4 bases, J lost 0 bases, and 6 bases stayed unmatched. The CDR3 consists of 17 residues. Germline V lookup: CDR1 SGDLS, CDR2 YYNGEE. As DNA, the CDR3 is TGTGCCAGCAGCCCCGGACAGGGGGTGGCAACTAATGAAAAACTGTTTTTT. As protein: CASSPGQGVATNEKLFF.

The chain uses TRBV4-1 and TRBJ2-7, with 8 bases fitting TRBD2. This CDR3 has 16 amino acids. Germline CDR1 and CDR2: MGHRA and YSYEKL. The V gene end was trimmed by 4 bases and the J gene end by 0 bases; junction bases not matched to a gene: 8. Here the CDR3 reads CASSLAISGASYEQYF. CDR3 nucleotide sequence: TGCGCCAGCAGCCTAGCGATTAGCGGGGCCTCCTACGAGCAGTACTTC.

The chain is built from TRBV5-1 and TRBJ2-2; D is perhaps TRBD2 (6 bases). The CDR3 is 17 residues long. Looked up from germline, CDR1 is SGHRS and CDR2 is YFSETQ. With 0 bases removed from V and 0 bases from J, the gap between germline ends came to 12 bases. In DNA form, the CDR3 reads TGCGCCAGCAGCTTGGGTTCGGCGGGGTCGAACACCGGGGAGCTGTTTTTT. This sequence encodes CASSLGSAGSNTGELFF.

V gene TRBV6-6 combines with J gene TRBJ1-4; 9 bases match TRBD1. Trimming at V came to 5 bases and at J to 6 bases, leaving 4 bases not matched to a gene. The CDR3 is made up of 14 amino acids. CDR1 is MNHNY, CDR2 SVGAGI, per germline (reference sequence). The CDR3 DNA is TGTGCCAGCAGTACAGGGGGCGCGGATGAAAAACTGTTTTTT. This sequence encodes CASSTGGADEKLFF.

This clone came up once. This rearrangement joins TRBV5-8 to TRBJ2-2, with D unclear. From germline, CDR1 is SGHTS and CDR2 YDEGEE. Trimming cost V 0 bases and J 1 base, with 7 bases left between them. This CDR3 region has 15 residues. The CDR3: CASSLVLGNTGELFF. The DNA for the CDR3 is TGTGCCAGCAGCTTGGTGCTGGGGAACACCGGGGAGCTGTTTTTT.

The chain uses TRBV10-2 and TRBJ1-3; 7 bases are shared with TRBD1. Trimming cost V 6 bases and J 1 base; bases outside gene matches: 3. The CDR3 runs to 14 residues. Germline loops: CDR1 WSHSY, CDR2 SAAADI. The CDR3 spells CASRETGSGNTIYF. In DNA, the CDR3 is TGCGCCAGCAGAGAGACAGGGTCTGGAAACACCATATATTTT.

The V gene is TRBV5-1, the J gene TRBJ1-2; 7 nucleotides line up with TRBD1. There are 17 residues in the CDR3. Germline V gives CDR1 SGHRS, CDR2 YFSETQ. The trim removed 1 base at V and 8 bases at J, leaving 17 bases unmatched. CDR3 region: CASSLIGITGEERGYTF. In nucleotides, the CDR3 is TGCGCCAGCAGCTTGATCGGAATAACAGGGGAGGAAAGAGGCTACACCTTC.

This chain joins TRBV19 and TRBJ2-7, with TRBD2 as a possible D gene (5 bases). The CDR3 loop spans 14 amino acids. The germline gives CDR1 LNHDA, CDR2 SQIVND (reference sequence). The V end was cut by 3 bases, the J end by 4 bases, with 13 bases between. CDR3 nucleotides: TGTGCCAGTAGTATCCAAGGACGGGAATACGAGCAGTACTTC. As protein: CASSIQGREYEQYF.

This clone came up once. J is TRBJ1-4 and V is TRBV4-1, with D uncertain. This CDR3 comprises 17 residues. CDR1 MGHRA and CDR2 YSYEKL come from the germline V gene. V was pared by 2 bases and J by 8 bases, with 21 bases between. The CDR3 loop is CASSQSFEGMIGEKLFF. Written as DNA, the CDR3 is TGCGCCAGCAGCCAAAGTTTTGAGGGAATGATCGGGGAAAAACTGTTTTTT.

This CDR3 reads CASSQSEAQYF. The CDR3 DNA sequence: TGCGCCAGCAGTCAATCTGAGGCCCAGTACTTC. The gene calls are TRBV23-1 and TRBJ2-7, with unresolved D. TRBV23-1 is given ORF status, its function remaining uncertain. With 0 bases removed from V and 10 bases from J, the gap between germline ends came to 7 bases. The length of the CDR3 is 11 residues.

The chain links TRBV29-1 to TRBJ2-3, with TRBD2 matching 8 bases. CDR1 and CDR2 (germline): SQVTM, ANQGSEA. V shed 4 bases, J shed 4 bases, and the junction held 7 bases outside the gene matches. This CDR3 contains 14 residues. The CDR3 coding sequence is TGCAGCGTTGTACGGGGGGGCATTTCAGATACGCAGTATTTT. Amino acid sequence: CSVVRGGISDTQYF.

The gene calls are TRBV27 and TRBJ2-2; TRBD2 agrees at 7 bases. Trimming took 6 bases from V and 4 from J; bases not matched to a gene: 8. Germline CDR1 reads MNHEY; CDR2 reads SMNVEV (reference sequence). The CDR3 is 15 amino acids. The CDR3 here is CASSRQAGFTGELFF. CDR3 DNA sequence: TGTGCCAGCAGCCGACAAGCGGGGTTCACCGGGGAGCTGTTTTTT.

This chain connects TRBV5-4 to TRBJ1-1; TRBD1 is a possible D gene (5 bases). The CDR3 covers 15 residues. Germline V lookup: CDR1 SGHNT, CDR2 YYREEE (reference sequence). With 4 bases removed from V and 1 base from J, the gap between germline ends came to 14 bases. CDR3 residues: CASSPMTEKNTEAFF. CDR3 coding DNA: TGTGCCAGCAGCCCAATGACAGAGAAGAACACTGAAGCTTTCTTT.

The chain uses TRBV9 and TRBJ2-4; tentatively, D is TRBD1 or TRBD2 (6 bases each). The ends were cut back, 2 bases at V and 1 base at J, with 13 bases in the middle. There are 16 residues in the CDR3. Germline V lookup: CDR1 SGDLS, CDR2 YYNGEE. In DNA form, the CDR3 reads TGTGCCAGCAGCGTTTCGACGGGGGCGGCCAAAAACATTCAGTACTTC. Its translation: CASSVSTGAAKNIQYF.

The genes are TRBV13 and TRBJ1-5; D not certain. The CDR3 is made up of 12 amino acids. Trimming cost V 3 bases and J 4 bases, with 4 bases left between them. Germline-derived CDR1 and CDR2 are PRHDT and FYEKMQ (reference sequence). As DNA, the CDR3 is TGTGCCAGCAGCTTTGTGAATCAGCCCCAGCATTTT. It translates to CASSFVNQPQHF. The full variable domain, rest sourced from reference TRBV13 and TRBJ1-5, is AAGVIQSPRHLIKEKRETATLKCYPIPRHDTVYWYQQGPGQDPQFLISFYEKMQSDKGSIPDRFSAQQFSDYHSELNMSSLELGDSALYFCASSFVNQPQHFGDGTRLSIL.

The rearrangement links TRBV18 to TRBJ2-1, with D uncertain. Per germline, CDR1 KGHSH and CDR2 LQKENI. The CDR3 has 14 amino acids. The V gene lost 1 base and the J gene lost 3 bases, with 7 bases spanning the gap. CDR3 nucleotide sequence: TGTGCCAGCTCACCACGTCAGAACTACAATGAGCAGTTCTTC. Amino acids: CASSPRQNYNEQFF.

CDR3 coding DNA: TGCAGCGTAGGCGGGGGGGCCTACAATGAGCAGTTCTTC. Protein: CSVGGGAYNEQFF. This chain links TRBV29-1 with TRBJ2-1, with 9 bases lining up with TRBD2. V was clipped by 6 bases and J by 2 bases; unmatched bases: 2. Germline V CDR1 and CDR2: SQVTM, ANQGSEA. This CDR3 is 13 amino acids long.

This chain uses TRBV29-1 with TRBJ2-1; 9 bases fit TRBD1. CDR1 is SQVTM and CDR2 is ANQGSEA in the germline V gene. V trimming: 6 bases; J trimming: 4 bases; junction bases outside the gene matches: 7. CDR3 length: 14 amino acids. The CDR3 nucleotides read TGCAGCGTCAAACAGGGGGCGCGGTACAATGAGCAGTTCTTC. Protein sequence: CSVKQGARYNEQFF.

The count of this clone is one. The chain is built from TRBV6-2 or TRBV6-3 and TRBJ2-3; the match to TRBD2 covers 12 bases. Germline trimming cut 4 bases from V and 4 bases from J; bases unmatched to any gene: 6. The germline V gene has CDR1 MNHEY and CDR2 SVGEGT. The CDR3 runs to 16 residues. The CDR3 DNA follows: TGTGCCAGCAGTTTTGGGCTAGCGGGGGGGTCAGATACGCAGTATTTT. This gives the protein CASSFGLAGGSDTQYF.

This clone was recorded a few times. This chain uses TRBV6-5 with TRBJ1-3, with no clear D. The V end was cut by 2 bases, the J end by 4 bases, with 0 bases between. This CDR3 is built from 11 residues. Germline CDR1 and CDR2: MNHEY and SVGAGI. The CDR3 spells CASSYGNTIYF. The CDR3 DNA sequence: TGTGCCAGCAGTTACGGAAACACCATATATTTT.

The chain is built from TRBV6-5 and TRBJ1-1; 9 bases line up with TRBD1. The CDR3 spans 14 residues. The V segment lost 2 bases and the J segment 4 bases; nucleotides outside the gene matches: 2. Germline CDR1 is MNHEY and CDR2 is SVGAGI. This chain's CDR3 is CASSYGQGTTEAFF. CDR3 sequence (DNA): TGTGCCAGCAGTTACGGACAGGGGACCACTGAAGCTTTCTTT.

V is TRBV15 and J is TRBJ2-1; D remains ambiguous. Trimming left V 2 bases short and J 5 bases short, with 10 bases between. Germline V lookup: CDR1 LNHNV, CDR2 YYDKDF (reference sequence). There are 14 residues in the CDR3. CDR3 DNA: TGTGCCACCAGCAGACCCCGCCGGAACAATGAGCAGTTCTTC. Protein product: CATSRPRRNNEQFF.

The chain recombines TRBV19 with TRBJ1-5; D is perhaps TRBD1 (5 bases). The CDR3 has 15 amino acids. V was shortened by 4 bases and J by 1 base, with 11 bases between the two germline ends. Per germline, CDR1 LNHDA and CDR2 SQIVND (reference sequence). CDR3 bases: TGTGCCAGTAGTAGTAAGGGACCCAGCAATCAGCCCCAGCATTTT. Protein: CASSSKGPSNQPQHF.

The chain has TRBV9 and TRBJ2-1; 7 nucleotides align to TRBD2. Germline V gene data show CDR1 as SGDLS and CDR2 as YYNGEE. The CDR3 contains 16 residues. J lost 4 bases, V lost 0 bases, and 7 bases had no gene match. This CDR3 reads CASSVDKTAGYNEQFF. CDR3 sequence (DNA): TGTGCCAGCAGCGTAGACAAGACAGCGGGATACAATGAGCAGTTCTTC.

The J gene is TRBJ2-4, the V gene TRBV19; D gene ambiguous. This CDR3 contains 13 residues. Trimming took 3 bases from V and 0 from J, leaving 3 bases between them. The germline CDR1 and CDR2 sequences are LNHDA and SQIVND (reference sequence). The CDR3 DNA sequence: TGTGCCAGTAGTATGGGAGCCAAAAACATTCAGTACTTC. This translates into CASSMGAKNIQYF.